This TCR beta chain originates from a study of control samples from healthy donors and cancer patients. This clone has only one observation. Germline CDR1 and CDR2: LNHNV and YYDKDF (reference sequence). The CDR3 is made up of 14 amino acids. The ends were cut back, 0 bases at V and 7 bases at J, with 10 bases in the middle. The repertoire was sequenced with immunoSEQ multiplex PCR; TCRdb's copy has only in-frame clones and lacks some. The sample yields about 100,000 clones, 92% seen once. The sequenced sample consisted of blood. The genes are TRBV15 and TRBJ1-5; D ambiguous. The TCR sequence derives from a woman between 18 and 30 years old in good health. CDR3 in amino acids: CATSRDLGSQPQHF. CDR3 bases: TGTGCCACCAGCAGAGATCTGGGATCCCAGCCCCAGCATTTT.